Below, 10 T cell receptor beta chains from the same sample are listed, as sequenced in a study of T-cell reconstitution after alpha-beta-depleted transplantation in children. Library preparation (for TCRbeta) was performed with unique molecular identifiers. Each CDR3 protein is one row after TCRdb ran MiXCR on the PCR reads. In the table there are about 420,000 distinct CDR3 sequences, about 11% of which are singletons. The sample in question was PBMCs from the stem cell graft donor, obtained from the stem cell graft. The receptors shown here come from a human donor who donated a stem cell graft to a child with acute myeloid leukemia.

This clonotype appeared a few times. V gene TRBV14 combines with J gene TRBJ2-7, with 7 bases aligning to TRBD1. The CDR3 runs to 13 residues. Germline V gene data show CDR1 as SGHDN and CDR2 as FVKESK. J gave up 4 bases and V 5 bases, and 5 bases lay outside the gene matches. The CDR3 region has the DNA TGTGCCAGCAGCACCTACAGGGGATACGAGCAGTACTTC. Its translation is CASSTYRGYEQYF.

The chain recombines TRBV6-2 or TRBV6-3 with TRBJ2-7, with 7 positions matching TRBD2. Germline V gene sequence: CDR1 MNHEY, CDR2 SVGEGT. The CDR3 spans 14 residues. V gave up 7 bases and J gave up 2 bases; unmatched junction bases: 8. In DNA, the CDR3 is TGTGCCAGCAAGTCTGTGGGGGGGACCTACGAGCAGTACTTC. This translates into CASKSVGGTYEQYF.

This clonotype was seen more than once but under ten times. This sequence joins TRBV5-1 and TRBJ1-2; D remains unclear. The CDR3 consists of 13 residues. Trimming cost V 4 bases and J 6 bases, with 13 bases left between them. The germline CDR1 and CDR2 sequences are SGHRS and YFSETQ. The CDR3 DNA is TGCGCCAGCAGCCCCGGTGTGGATAATGGCTACACCTTC. Protein product: CASSPGVDNGYTF.

Of note for this clonotype: A read error may account for a junction end that differs from germline. The chain couples TRBV19 to TRBJ1-1; TRBD1 aligns across 7 bases. The CDR3 spans 17 residues. Germline CDR1 is LNHDA and CDR2 is SQIVND (reference sequence). The CDR3 loop is CASSSPPGQNMNSEAFF. The CDR3 DNA reads as TGTGCCAGTAGTTCCCCCCCGGGACAGAACATGAACTCTGAAGCTTTCTTT.

The chain joins TRBV12-3 or TRBV12-4 to TRBJ1-2; no firm D call. CDR3 length: 13 residues. The V and J ends lost 8 bases and 3 bases respectively, with 13 bases between them. CDR3 in DNA: TGTGCCAGCGCCAAAGATGGGTACTATGGCTACACCTTC. This encodes CASAKDGYYGYTF.

This clonotype was detected ten times or more. The chain employs TRBV6-5 and TRBJ2-2, with D unclear. The CDR3 totals 14 residues. Germline values: CDR1 MNHEY, CDR2 SVGAGI. V was shortened by 10 bases and J by 0 bases, with 12 bases between the two germline ends. CDR3 DNA: TGTGCCACCCACGGTGGTGCGAACACCGGGGAGCTGTTTTTT. Protein sequence: CATHGGANTGELFF.

V is TRBV29-1 and J is TRBJ2-1; tentative D call: TRBD1 (5 bases). CDR3 length equals 12 residues. Germline V gene data show CDR1 as SQVTM and CDR2 as ANQGSEA. Trimming removed 4 bases from V and 9 bases from J, with 13 bases in between. This CDR3 is CSVGGALGEQFF. CDR3 DNA sequence: TGCAGCGTTGGTGGGGCCCTCGGTGAGCAGTTCTTC.

J is TRBJ2-2 and V is TRBV5-1; 9 nucleotides line up with TRBD1. The V and J ends lost 5 bases and 5 bases, in that order; junction bases with no gene match: 7. Per germline, CDR1 SGHRS and CDR2 YFSETQ. CDR3 length: 15 amino acids. CDR3 in amino acids: CASRTTGGGTGELFF. The CDR3 DNA reads TGCGCCAGCAGAACGACAGGGGGTGGTACCGGGGAGCTGTTTTTT.

In its sample, this clonotype was seen a few times. The chain uses TRBV29-1 and TRBJ2-1, with unresolved D. CDR1 is SQVTM and CDR2 is ANQGSEA in the germline V gene. The germline V and J ends were trimmed by 3 bases and 3 bases, with 6 bases remaining between them. The CDR3 sequence is 12 residues long. The CDR3 protein is CSVDSGYNEQFF. In DNA form, the CDR3 reads TGCAGCGTTGATTCGGGCTACAATGAGCAGTTCTTC.

The genes are TRBV5-1 and TRBJ1-6; 8 bases fit TRBD1. There are 15 residues in the CDR3. Germline CDR1 and CDR2: SGHRS and YFSETQ. V was clipped by 0 bases and J by 7 bases; unmatched bases: 3. Written as DNA, the CDR3 is TGCGCCAGCAGCTTGGCGGCAGGGGGCAATTCACCCCTCCACTTT. Translation: CASSLAAGGNSPLHF.